This TCR beta chain was documented in a study of cytomegalovirus exposure and HLA in healthy donors. Study-level information: Sequencing of about 179 million T cells in an earlier analysis found more than 100 million unique TCR beta sequences. Unique TCRs from HLA-typed donors, 85 million to 100 million of them, were held in an early data release.

Amplification used 60 Vbeta primers and 13 Jbeta primers. Assay: immunoSEQ multiplex PCR; the TCRdb copy retains only in-frame clones and omits some. The data show about 160,000 clones, roughly 77% seen once. Sequencing was performed on PBMCs. This sequence originates from a woman aged 18-29 years in good health and CMV-seronegative.

The CDR3 is CASSEAILANLMYEQYF. CDR3 sequence (DNA): TGTGCCAGCAGTGAAGCGATACTAGCAAACCTTATGTACGAGCAGTACTTC. The V gene is TRBV2, the J gene TRBJ2-7; D perhaps matches TRBD2 (6 bases). V dropped 0 bases and J dropped 4 bases, with 19 bases sitting between them. CDR1 and CDR2 (germline): SNHLY, FYNNEI. There are 17 residues in the CDR3.